These 17 T cell receptor beta chains originate from one sample sequenced in a study of Ad26.COV2.S vaccination and SARS-CoV-2 variants (dated by TCRdb to the early 2020s). The library was made by the immunoSEQ multiplex PCR assay. The source is immuneACCESS, and TCRdb retained only in-frame sequences with V and J called. Part of the clones is not carried over; for the studies checked, unresolved V genes explain less than half of this, and the remainder is unexplained. Here the sample has approximately 150,000 clones; 86% occur a single time. The top ten clones comprise 5% of the sample. The sample's time point label is to be understood as: individuals recovered from natural SARS-CoV-2 infection. This specimen consisted of peripheral blood, obtained after recovery from COVID-19. These receptors originate from a human donor who had recovered from COVID-19.

V usage is TRBV4-3 and J usage is TRBJ1-4; D is unresolved. The germline V and J ends were trimmed by 0 bases and 8 bases, with 16 bases remaining between them. The length of the CDR3 is 16 residues. Per germline, CDR1 LGHNA and CDR2 YSLEER. The CDR3 protein is CASSQEGAHTGEKLFF. In DNA form, the CDR3 reads TGCGCCAGCAGCCAAGAGGGTGCGCACACGGGGGAAAAACTGTTTTTT.

The chain employs TRBV18 and TRBJ1-1; 9 bases fit TRBD1. This CDR3 has 15 residues. V lost 1 base to trimming and J lost 5 bases; unmatched junction nucleotides: 5. Germline CDR1 and CDR2: KGHSH and LQKENI. CDR3 in amino acids: CASSPLGQGGTEAFF. In DNA, the CDR3 is TGTGCCAGCTCACCACTGGGACAGGGCGGTACTGAAGCTTTCTTT.

The rearrangement links TRBV5-6 to TRBJ2-7; possible D gene TRBD1, 5 bases. Germline CDR1 reads SGHDT; CDR2 reads YYEEEE. Trimming removed 0 bases at V and 2 bases at J, with 12 bases between. The CDR3 is made up of 15 amino acids. This CDR3 reads CASSLDPGNTYEQYF. In nucleotides, the CDR3 is TGTGCCAGCAGCTTGGACCCAGGGAACACCTACGAGCAGTACTTC.

The rearrangement links TRBV6-5 to TRBJ2-7, with no clear D. With 6 bases removed from V and 0 bases from J, the gap between germline ends came to 12 bases. This CDR3 is built from 14 residues. The V gene's germline CDR1 is MNHEY and CDR2 SVGAGI. The CDR3 coding sequence is TGTGCCAGCAGCCCCGTATGGAGCTCCTACGAGCAGTACTTC. Translation: CASSPVWSSYEQYF.

This clone was picked up one time. The chain couples TRBV6-6 to TRBJ1-2; no reliable D call. Trimming removed 4 bases at V and 0 bases at J, with 6 bases between. The CDR3 covers 13 residues. Germline values: CDR1 MNHNY, CDR2 SVGAGI (reference sequence). This CDR3 reads CASSSKANYGYTF. The CDR3 bases are TGTGCCAGCAGTTCCAAAGCTAACTATGGCTACACCTTC.

On this clone itself: Different DNA sequences within this sample yield the same CDR3. This chain links TRBV27 with TRBJ1-1; D may be TRBD1 (5 bases). The CDR3 contains 13 residues. V dropped 5 bases and J dropped 1 base, with 8 bases sitting between them. Germline CDR1 and CDR2: MNHEY and SMNVEV (reference sequence). The CDR3 nucleotides are TGTGCCAGCAGTCTAACAGGGAACACTGAAGCTTTCTTT. Its translation is CASSLTGNTEAFF.

CDR3 in DNA: TGTGCCAGCAGTCCCGGGACAGGGACTACCTGGGATGGCTACACCTTC. This codes for CASSPGTGTTWDGYTF. The J gene is TRBJ1-2, the V gene TRBV27, with 9 positions matching TRBD1. V lost 5 bases to trimming and J lost 6 bases; unmatched junction nucleotides: 13. The CDR3 is made up of 16 amino acids. Per germline, CDR1 MNHEY and CDR2 SMNVEV (reference sequence).

The gene calls are TRBV11-2 and TRBJ1-5; D gene uncertain. The CDR3 is 15 residues long. With 5 bases removed from V and 0 bases from J, the gap between germline ends came to 11 bases. Germline V gene data show CDR1 as SGHAT and CDR2 as FQNNGV. For the CDR3, the DNA is TGTGCCAGCAGCCCCGGACTCCTTAGCAATCAGCCCCAGCATTTT. It is translated as CASSPGLLSNQPQHF.

The V call is TRBV28, the J call TRBJ2-2; no reliable D call. The CDR3 is made up of 14 amino acids. Trimming left V 2 bases short and J 4 bases short, with 8 bases between. Looked up from germline, CDR1 is MDHEN and CDR2 is SYDVKM. The CDR3 spells CASSLPWPTGELFF. The CDR3 coding sequence is TGTGCCAGCAGTTTACCTTGGCCCACCGGGGAGCTGTTTTTT.

The chain has TRBV6-2 or TRBV6-3 and TRBJ2-5; D gene uncertain. The CDR3 length is 12 residues. Germline lookup yields CDR1 MNHEY and CDR2 SVGEGT. V lost 2 bases and J 5 bases, leaving 6 bases between the germline ends. CDR3 sequence: CASSYRGETQYF. CDR3 bases: TGTGCCAGCAGTTACCGAGGCGAGACCCAGTACTTC.

The chain recombines TRBV14 with TRBJ2-7; no clear D. V shed 0 bases and J shed 2 bases, with 8 bases lying between them. The CDR3 spans 14 residues. In germline, CDR1 is SGHDN, CDR2 FVKESK. The CDR3 region has the DNA TGTGCCAGCAGCCAAGAGGAATGGCCCTACGAGCAGTACTTC. This translates into CASSQEEWPYEQYF.

On this clone itself: Germline and junction disagree at one end, which may indicate a read error. The V and J genes are TRBV7-7 and TRBJ2-3, with D possibly matching TRBD1 (6 bases). CDR3 length: 15 residues. Germline V gene data show CDR1 as SSHAT and CDR2 as FNYEAQ (reference sequence). The CDR3 loop is CASRGRGLSTDTQYF. The CDR3 DNA is TGTGCTAGCAGGGGCAGGGGCCTAAGCACAGATACGCAGTATTTT.

The chain recombines TRBV29-1 with TRBJ1-1; no clear D. The length of the CDR3 is 13 residues. V was pared by 4 bases and J by 1 base, with 10 bases between. Germline V gene data show CDR1 as SQVTM and CDR2 as ANQGSEA. The CDR3 DNA is TGCAGCGTTGTAGGTATCGGGAACACTGAAGCTTTCTTT. The encoded protein is CSVVGIGNTEAFF.

This rearrangement joins TRBV27 to TRBJ2-3, with 7 bases lining up with TRBD2. The trim removed 8 bases at V and 3 bases at J, leaving 8 bases unmatched. Germline CDR1 is MNHEY and CDR2 is SMNVEV (reference sequence). The CDR3 runs 14 residues. CDR3 region: CASGLMGGTDTQYF. Written as DNA, the CDR3 is TGTGCCAGCGGGTTAATGGGAGGGACAGATACGCAGTATTTT.

V usage is TRBV11-2 and J usage is TRBJ1-1, with no clear D. Trimming stripped 3 bases from V and 6 bases from J, with 11 bases between. Germline V gene lookup returns CDR1 SGHAT and CDR2 FQNNGV. The length of the CDR3 is 13 residues. The CDR3 loop is CASSFLGIPEAFF. The CDR3 DNA sequence: TGTGCCAGCAGCTTTCTCGGTATTCCTGAAGCTTTCTTT.

The chain is built from TRBV12-3 or TRBV12-4 and TRBJ1-5; D unresolved. CDR3 length equals 13 residues. V lost 0 bases and J 1 base, leaving 1 base between the germline ends. In nucleotides, the CDR3 is TGTGCCAGCAGTTTAGCGAGCAATCAGCCCCAGCATTTT. This encodes CASSLASNQPQHF.

J is TRBJ2-1 and V is TRBV10-2; 12 bases are a match to TRBD2. CDR3 length: 15 residues. Germline CDR1 WSHSY, CDR2 SAAADI. Losses at the gene ends were 8 bases for V and 9 bases for J; bases not matched to a gene: 11. The CDR3 nucleotides read TGCGCCAGCGGCCTAGCGGGGGGGCCTTTAGGTGAGCAGTTCTTC. The encoded protein is CASGLAGGPLGEQFF.